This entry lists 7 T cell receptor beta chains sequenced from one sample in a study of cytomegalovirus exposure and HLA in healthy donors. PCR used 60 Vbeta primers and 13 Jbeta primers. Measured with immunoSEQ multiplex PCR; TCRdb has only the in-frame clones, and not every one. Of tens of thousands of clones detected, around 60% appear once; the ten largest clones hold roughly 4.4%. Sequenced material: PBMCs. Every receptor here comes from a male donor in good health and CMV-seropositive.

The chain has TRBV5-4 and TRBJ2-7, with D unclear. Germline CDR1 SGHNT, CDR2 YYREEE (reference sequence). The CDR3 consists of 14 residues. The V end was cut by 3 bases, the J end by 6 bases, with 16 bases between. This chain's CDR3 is CASSSRQTGSEQYF. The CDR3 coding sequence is TGTGCCAGCAGCTCCAGACAAACTGGGTCCGAGCAGTACTTC.

As DNA, the CDR3 is TGTGCCAGCAGGTTTTTTTCATTCTACGAGCAGTACTTC. Translating it yields CASRFFSFYEQYF. This chain connects TRBV6-5 to TRBJ2-7; D is uncertain. This CDR3 region has 13 residues. V was clipped by 6 bases and J by 3 bases, with 12 bases between them. Germline assignment: CDR1 MNHEY and CDR2 SVGAGI.

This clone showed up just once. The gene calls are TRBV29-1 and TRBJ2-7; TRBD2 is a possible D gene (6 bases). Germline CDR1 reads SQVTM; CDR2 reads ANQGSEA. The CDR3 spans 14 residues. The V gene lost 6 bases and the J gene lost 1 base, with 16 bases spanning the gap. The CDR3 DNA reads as TGCAGCGTGCTCGAAGCGGGCCATTCCTACGAGCAGTACTTC. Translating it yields CSVLEAGHSYEQYF.

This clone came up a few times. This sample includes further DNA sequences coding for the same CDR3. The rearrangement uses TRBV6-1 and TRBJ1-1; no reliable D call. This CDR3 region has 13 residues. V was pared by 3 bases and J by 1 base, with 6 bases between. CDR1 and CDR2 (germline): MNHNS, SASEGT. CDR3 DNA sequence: TGTGCCAGCAGTGACATCCCGAACACTGAAGCTTTCTTT. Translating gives CASSDIPNTEAFF.

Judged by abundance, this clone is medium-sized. CDR3 nucleotide sequence: TGTGCCAGCAGCTTGGCAGGGTTCAATCAGCCCCAGCATTTT. Encoded protein: CASSLAGFNQPQHF. This chain uses TRBV5-5 with TRBJ1-5; the D gene is possibly TRBD1 (5 bases). This CDR3 comprises 14 residues. V lost 0 bases, J lost 3 bases, and 7 bases lay in between. The V gene's germline CDR1 is SGHKS and CDR2 YYEKEE (reference sequence).

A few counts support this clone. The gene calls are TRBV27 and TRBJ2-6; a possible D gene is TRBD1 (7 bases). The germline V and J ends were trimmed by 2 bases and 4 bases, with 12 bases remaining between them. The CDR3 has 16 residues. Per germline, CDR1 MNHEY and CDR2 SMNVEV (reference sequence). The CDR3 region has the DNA TGTGCCAGCAGTTTACGGGGGACAGTCGGGGCCAACGTCCTGACTTTC. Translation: CASSLRGTVGANVLTF. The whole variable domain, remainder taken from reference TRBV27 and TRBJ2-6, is EAQVTQNPRYLITVTGKKLTVTCSQNMNHEYMSWYRQDPGLGLRQIYYSMNVEVTDKGDVPEGYKVSRKEKRNFPLILESPSPNQTSLYFCASSLRGTVGANVLTFGAGSRLTVL.

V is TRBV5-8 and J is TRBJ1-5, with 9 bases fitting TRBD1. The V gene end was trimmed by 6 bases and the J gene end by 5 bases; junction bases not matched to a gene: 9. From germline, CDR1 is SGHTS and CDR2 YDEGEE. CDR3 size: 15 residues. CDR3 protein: CASTPGQGNYQPQHF. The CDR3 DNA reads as TGTGCCAGCACCCCGGGACAGGGCAATTATCAGCCCCAGCATTTT.